The clone carrying this T cell receptor beta chain showed up just a few times. Method: immunoSEQ multiplex PCR; TCRdb's copy keeps in-frame clones and lacks some. The table has 320,000 or so clones, approximately 88% seen once. The CDR3 extends over 14 amino acids. Germline V gene data show CDR1 as GTSNPN and CDR2 as SVGIG (reference sequence). V lost 6 bases, J lost 5 bases, and 5 bases stayed unmatched. The sample originates from a study of blood T cell repertoires in COVID-19. Each participant's cohort was designated according to participant-reported clinical history. The sequencing sample was made of PBMCs or T cells enriched from blood (not recorded which). J is TRBJ2-5 and V is TRBV30, with TRBD2 identical over 14 bases. The sequence was obtained from a man aged 25-45 years who had recovered from COVID-19. CDR3 sequence: CACRLAGGYETQYF. CDR3 DNA: TGTGCCTGCCGACTAGCGGGGGGGTATGAGACCCAGTACTTC.